This TCR beta chain was sequenced during a study of cytomegalovirus exposure and HLA in healthy donors. Study information: HLA-typed donors contributed approximately 86 million unique TCRs, which were held in an early data release.

Both 60 Vbeta primers and 13 Jbeta primers went into the PCR. This table comes from immunoSEQ multiplex PCR, and its TCRdb copy is limited to in-frame clones, with some not included. This table has about 140,000 clones, about two thirds appearing once. The germline V and J ends were trimmed by 1 base and 8 bases, with 14 bases remaining between them. CDR3 size: 15 residues. From germline, CDR1 is SGHAT and CDR2 FQNNGV. These donors counted as nominally healthy when sampled, but unrecorded immune exposures were likely. The sequence was collected from a man aged 55 to 69 in good health and CMV-seronegative. The V call is TRBV11-2, the J call TRBJ1-4, with D possibly matching TRBD1 (6 bases). The sample was PBMCs. CDR3 DNA: TGTGCCAGCAGCTTAGCTGGGGGCGGAGGCGAAAAACTGTTTTTT. This gives the protein CASSLAGGGGEKLFF.